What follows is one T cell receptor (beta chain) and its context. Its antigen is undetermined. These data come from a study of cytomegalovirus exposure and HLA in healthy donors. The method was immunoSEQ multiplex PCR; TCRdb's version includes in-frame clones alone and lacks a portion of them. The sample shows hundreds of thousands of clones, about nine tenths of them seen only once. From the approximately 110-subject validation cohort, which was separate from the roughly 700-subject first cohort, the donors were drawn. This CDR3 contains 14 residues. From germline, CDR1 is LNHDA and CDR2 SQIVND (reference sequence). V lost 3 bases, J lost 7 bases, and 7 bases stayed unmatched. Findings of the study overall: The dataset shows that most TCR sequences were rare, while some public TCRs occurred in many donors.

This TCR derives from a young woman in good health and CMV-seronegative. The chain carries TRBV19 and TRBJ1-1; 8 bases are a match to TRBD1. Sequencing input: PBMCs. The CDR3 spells CASSITGGMFEAFF. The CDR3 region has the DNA TGTGCCAGTAGTATTACAGGGGGGATGTTTGAAGCTTTCTTT.